This T cell receptor (beta chain) was obtained from a study of cytomegalovirus exposure and HLA in healthy donors. General study findings and limits: A later analysis linked some 17,000 TCR beta sequences to HLA alleles at 0.05 false discovery rate. Other equally common chains were less clonally expanded than HLA-associated TCR beta chains, a later analysis showed.

As regards this clone: Antigen unknown.

J lost 10 bases, V lost 5 bases, and 3 bases had no gene match. Germline CDR1 MNHEY, CDR2 SVGAGI. This CDR3 contains 12 residues. Use of 60 Vbeta and 13 Jbeta primers characterized the PCR. Sequencing was performed with immunoSEQ multiplex PCR; in TCRdb, only in-frame clones are kept and a portion is missing. Of roughly 79,000 clones listed, around 76% are singletons. Donors consisted of healthy bone marrow donors. This receptor was taken from a woman between 50 and 59 years old in good health and CMV-seropositive. Sequencing used PBMCs. V gene TRBV6-5 combines with J gene TRBJ2-3, with 10 positions matching TRBD1. The CDR3 DNA reads TGTGCCAGCAGTCGGACAGGGGGGGCGCAGTATTTT. Translated: CASSRTGGAQYF.